The present entry profiles one T cell receptor beta chain with its context. The V and J ends lost 5 bases and 5 bases, in that order; junction bases with no gene match: 9. The CDR3 loop spans 16 amino acids. Germline lookup yields CDR1 MNHEY and CDR2 SMNVEV (reference sequence). The data are from a study of blood T cell repertoires in COVID-19. Study-wide context: Material from acute and convalescent COVID-19 was sourced from the United States, Italy and Spain. PBMCs, B-cell-depleted T cells, or T cells provided the cDNA or gDNA that made up the material.

The assay was immunoSEQ multiplex PCR, and TCRdb's table has in-frame clones only and misses some. The table lists around 250,000 clones, roughly nine tenths of them singletons. The chain combines TRBV27 with TRBJ2-1; TRBD2 aligns across 10 bases. This clonotype was sampled from a man in his fifties or sixties with acute or convalescent COVID-19. Sequenced sample: peripheral blood. The CDR3 is CASSILGTSVDNEQFF. In nucleotides, the CDR3 is TGTGCCAGCAGTATCCTCGGGACTAGCGTCGACAATGAGCAGTTCTTC.